This paragraph covers one T cell receptor (beta chain) sequence. Germline loops: CDR1 GTSNPN, CDR2 SVGIG (reference sequence). Trimming removed 0 bases from V and 6 bases from J, with 12 bases in between. The CDR3 length is 15 residues. The sample is drawn from a study of blood T cell repertoires in COVID-19. TCRdb keeps only in-frame clones here, not all; method: immunoSEQ multiplex PCR. The profile shows approximately 220,000 clones, 89% of them singletons. This receptor was taken from a woman aged 25-40 years with acute COVID-19. Sequencing input: PBMCs or T cells enriched from blood (not recorded which). V gene TRBV30 combines with J gene TRBJ1-6; no definite D call. The CDR3 is CAWSVRRDFNSPLHF. The CDR3, as DNA: TGTGCCTGGAGTGTACGTAGAGATTTTAATTCACCCCTCCACTTT.